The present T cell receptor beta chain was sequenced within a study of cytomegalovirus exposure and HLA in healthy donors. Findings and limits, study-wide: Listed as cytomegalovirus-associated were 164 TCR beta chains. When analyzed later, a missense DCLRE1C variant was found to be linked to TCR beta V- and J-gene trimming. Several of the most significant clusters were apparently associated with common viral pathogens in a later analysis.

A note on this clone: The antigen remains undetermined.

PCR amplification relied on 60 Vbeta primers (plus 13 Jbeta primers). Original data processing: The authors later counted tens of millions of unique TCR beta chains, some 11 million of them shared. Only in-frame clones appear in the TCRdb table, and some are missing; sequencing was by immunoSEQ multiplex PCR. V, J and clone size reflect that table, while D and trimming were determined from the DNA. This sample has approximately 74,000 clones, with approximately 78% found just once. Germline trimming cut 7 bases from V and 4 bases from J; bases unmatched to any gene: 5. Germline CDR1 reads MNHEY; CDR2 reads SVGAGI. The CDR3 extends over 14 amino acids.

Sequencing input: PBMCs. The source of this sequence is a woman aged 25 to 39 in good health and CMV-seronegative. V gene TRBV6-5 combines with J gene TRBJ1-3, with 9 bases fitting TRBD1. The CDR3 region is CASIGQGRGNTIYF. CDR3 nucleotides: TGTGCCAGCATTGGACAGGGGCGAGGAAACACCATATATTTT.